This entry is about one TCR beta chain. The antigen is undetermined. Using immunoSEQ multiplex PCR, the repertoire was profiled, and TCRdb retains in-frame clones only, with some absent. Counted here are more than 55,000 clones, over 60% occurring once; the ten biggest clones make up 3.4%. The data were obtained in a study of early stage breast cancer tumors. Whole-study context: Of roughly 17 invasive breast tumors, 11 to 12 were hormone receptor-positive, HER2-negative. Study findings and constraints: Compared with adjacent normal breast tissue, tumors showed 2 to 2.5-fold greater T cell density and higher clonality. In about 85% of the 16 patients, blood comparison separated tumor from normal breast.

Germline CDR1 and CDR2: LGHNA and YSLEER. The V end lost 1 base, the J end lost 1 base, and 10 bases lay between the germline ends. The CDR3 is 15 residues long. The chain couples TRBV4-3 to TRBJ2-5, with D possibly called TRBD1 or TRBD2 (5 bases each). The source material was blood. This sequence was found in a person aged 25 to 40 with breast cancer. The CDR3 protein is CASSQARGTQETQYF. CDR3 DNA sequence: TGCGCCAGCAGCCAAGCCCGGGGCACCCAAGAGACCCAGTACTTC.